This entry lists 4 T cell receptor beta chains sequenced from one sample in a study of CD8+ T cells in alopecia areata. Specified treatment: oral pan-JAK inhibitor, 5-10 mg twice daily. Isolated RNA was reverse transcribed into cDNA used as the sequencing template. Clones were read by immunoSEQ multiplex PCR, and TCRdb kept only the in-frame ones, dropping some. This sample has approximately 110,000 clones, with less than 75% found just once. The sequencing here drew on CD8+ T cells sorted from blood, taken at week 24, from a patient treated with tofacitinib. The receptors were gathered from a human donor with alopecia areata.

The chain is built from TRBV5-4 and TRBJ2-7; D remains unclear. CDR3 size: 12 residues. The germline gives CDR1 SGHNT, CDR2 YYREEE (reference sequence). V was trimmed by 3 bases and J by 1 base, leaving 5 bases between them. CDR3 amino acids: CASSYRSYEQYF. DNA for the CDR3: TGTGCCAGCAGCTACCGATCCTACGAGCAGTACTTC.

This clone has a single count. The chain employs TRBV25-1 and TRBJ1-1; no reliable D call. V was clipped by 4 bases and J by 3 bases, with 15 bases between them. CDR3 size: 15 residues. CDR1 is MGHDK, CDR2 SYGVNS, per germline. In DNA, the CDR3 is TGTGCCAGCAGTGGTTGGAAGGAGAAAGACACTGAAGCTTTCTTT. This codes for CASSGWKEKDTEAFF.

The chain is built from TRBV29-1 and TRBJ2-1; 12 bases match TRBD2. The CDR3 length is 18 residues. The germline gives CDR1 SQVTM, CDR2 ANQGSEA. V lost 2 bases, J lost 2 bases, and 10 bases stayed unmatched. CDR3 residues: CSVEMGLAGGLTYNEQFF. The CDR3, as DNA: TGCAGCGTTGAAATGGGTCTAGCGGGGGGGCTCACCTACAATGAGCAGTTCTTC.

Details on this clone: This CDR3 is also generated by other DNA sequences in the sample. The rearrangement uses TRBV5-6 and TRBJ2-5; no clear D. V gave up 2 bases and J gave up 5 bases, with 4 bases separating them. Germline V lookup: CDR1 SGHDT, CDR2 YYEEEE. The CDR3 loop spans 11 amino acids. The CDR3 sequence is CASSLSETQYF. In DNA form, the CDR3 reads TGTGCCAGCAGCTTATCGGAGACCCAGTACTTC.